These 25 T cell receptor beta chains came from one sample sequenced in a study of T cells in Graves' hyperthyroidism and ophthalmopathy. Researchers took RNA transcripts and amplified the TCR beta CDR3 regions from them. In the first-round RT-PCR of the TCR CDR3, the HTBI primer set was used. TCRdb re-analysed the multiplex PCR reads in MiXCR, keeping a single row per CDR3 protein. The sample contains about 560,000 distinct CDR3 sequences, 16% of which appear only once. Sequencing was carried out using blood. These receptors were obtained from a woman aged 18-29 years with Graves' hyperthyroidism.

This clonotype has just a few counts. The V gene is TRBV6-1, the J gene TRBJ2-5; possible D gene TRBD1, 5 bases. Trimming cost V 6 bases and J 4 bases, with 15 bases left between them. Germline V CDR1 and CDR2: MNHNS, SASEGT. The CDR3 has 14 amino acids. The CDR3 DNA is TGTGCCAGCAGCCGGCAGGGTACCGTAGAGACCCAGTACTTC. This encodes CASSRQGTVETQYF.

This clonotype was found a few times. The V gene is TRBV7-8, the J gene TRBJ2-1; possible D gene TRBD2, 5 bases. V shed 6 bases and J shed 10 bases, with 16 bases lying between them. Germline loops: CDR1 SGHVS, CDR2 FQNEAQ. This CDR3 region has 13 residues. The CDR3 region is CASSLSGLWEQFF. CDR3 sequence (DNA): TGTGCCAGCAGTTTATCTGGACTCTGGGAGCAGTTCTTC.

The gene calls are TRBV19 and TRBJ1-5; 10 nucleotides line up with TRBD1. This CDR3 comprises 18 residues. CDR1 is LNHDA, CDR2 SQIVND, per germline (reference sequence). Trimming took 10 bases from V and 0 from J; bases not matched to a gene: 15. CDR3 bases: TGTGCCACCACCTTGAGGGGACAGGGGTCCTCTAGCAATCAGCCCCAGCATTTT. Translation gives CATTLRGQGSSSNQPQHF.

This clonotype appeared a few times. The chain carries TRBV29-1 and TRBJ2-5, with D possibly matching TRBD1 (6 bases). The CDR3 contains 14 residues. V was shortened by 6 bases and J by 4 bases, with 18 bases between the two germline ends. The germline V gene has CDR1 SQVTM and CDR2 ANQGSEA. Here the CDR3 reads CSVEPGHSSETQYF. Here the CDR3 DNA reads TGCAGCGTCGAACCGGGACACAGCTCAGAGACCCAGTACTTC.

This clonotype has at least ten counts. This chain joins TRBV2 and TRBJ2-7; D might be TRBD2 (5 bases). V shed 6 bases and J shed 5 bases, with 14 bases lying between them. Per germline, CDR1 SNHLY and CDR2 FYNNEI. The CDR3 contains 13 residues. CDR3 protein: CASSGEGVDEQYF. The CDR3 coding sequence is TGTGCCAGCAGCGGCGAGGGAGTAGACGAGCAGTACTTC. The full variable domain, with the rest looked up from reference TRBV2 and TRBJ2-7, is EPEVTQTPSHQVTQMGQEVILRCVPISNHLYFYWYRQILGQKVEFLVSFYNNEISEKSEIFDDQFSVERPDGSNFTLKIRSTKLEDSAMYFCASSGEGVDEQYFGPGTRLTVT.

This clonotype has a count of ten or more. This chain links TRBV27 with TRBJ2-1, with D tentatively TRBD1 or TRBD2 (5 bases each). V lost 6 bases, J lost 3 bases, and 15 bases lay in between. The CDR3 extends over 15 amino acids. The germline gives CDR1 MNHEY, CDR2 SMNVEV (reference sequence). CDR3 sequence: CASRKPGRIYNEQFF. CDR3 bases: TGTGCCAGCAGAAAACCGGGACGGATCTACAATGAGCAGTTCTTC.

This clonotype has ten or more counts. The gene calls are TRBV6-2 or TRBV6-3 and TRBJ1-2, with 11 bases identical to TRBD1. Looked up from germline, CDR1 is MNHEY and CDR2 is SVGEGT. V shed 8 bases and J 6 bases; nucleotides not matched to a gene: 11. The CDR3 has 15 amino acids. CDR3 coding DNA: TGTGCCAGCGACCTGACGGGACAGGGGGGCGATGGCTACACCTTC. Its protein is CASDLTGQGGDGYTF.

This clonotype has a count of ten or more. The chain recombines TRBV20-1 with TRBJ2-7, with D maybe TRBD2 (6 bases). The CDR3 is 14 amino acids. Germline CDR1 is DFQATT and CDR2 is SNEGSKA (reference sequence). The germline V and J ends were trimmed by 0 bases and 3 bases, with 12 bases remaining between them. The CDR3 is CSAREEEGVYEQYF. CDR3 DNA: TGCAGTGCTAGAGAGGAGGAGGGCGTCTACGAGCAGTACTTC.

In its sample, this clonotype was seen many times. The V and J genes are TRBV6-2 or TRBV6-3 and TRBJ1-5, with D uncertain. Germline CDR1 reads MNHEY; CDR2 reads SVGEGT. Between the trimmed V and J ends, which lost 7 bases and 5 bases, there was a span of 18 bases. The CDR3 length is 15 residues. This CDR3 is CASKDWAGTHQPQHF. The CDR3 DNA is TGTGCCAGCAAGGATTGGGCAGGAACACATCAGCCCCAGCATTTT.

The chain is built from TRBV19 and TRBJ2-2, with D maybe TRBD1 (6 bases). Germline CDR1 and CDR2: LNHDA and SQIVND (reference sequence). The CDR3 extends over 14 amino acids. DNA of the CDR3: TGTGTCACAACAGGGCGACGCGGCACCGGGGAGCTGTTTTTT. Its protein product is CVTTGRRGTGELFF. Variable domain in full (rest from reference TRBV19 and TRBJ2-2): DGGITQSPKYLFRKEGQNVTLSCEQNLNHDAMYWYRQDPGQGLRLIYYSQIVNDFQKGDIAEGYSVSREKKESFPLTVTSAQKNPTAFYLCVTTGRRGTGELFFGEGSRLTVL.

The chain couples TRBV5-6 to TRBJ2-1; D might be TRBD1 or TRBD2, each matching 5 bases. Per germline, CDR1 SGHDT and CDR2 YYEEEE. The CDR3 is 16 amino acids. The ends were cut back, 0 bases at V and 4 bases at J, with 14 bases in the middle. CDR3 sequence (DNA): TGTGCCAGCAGCTTGGTGAGGGGTAGCTTATACAATGAGCAGTTCTTC. As protein: CASSLVRGSLYNEQFF. Variable domain in full (rest from reference TRBV5-6 and TRBJ2-1): DAGVTQSPTHLIKTRGQQVTLRCSPKSGHDTVSWYQQALGQGPQFIFQYYEEEERQRGNFPDRFSGHQFPNYSSELNVNALLLGDSALYLCASSLVRGSLYNEQFFGPGTRLTVL.

The chain recombines TRBV7-2 with TRBJ2-1; the D gene could be TRBD1 or TRBD2 (5 bases each). Trimming pared 2 bases from V and 10 bases from J, leaving 15 bases between. This CDR3 has 14 amino acids. Germline V gene sequence: CDR1 SGHTA, CDR2 FQGNSA. The CDR3 reads CASSLKGLAGEQFF. In DNA form, the CDR3 reads TGTGCCAGCAGCTTAAAGGGGCTAGCTGGGGAGCAGTTCTTC.

In this sample, this clonotype turned up a few times. V gene TRBV27 combines with J gene TRBJ2-1; 7 bases are a match to TRBD1. This CDR3 has 16 amino acids. V was clipped by 5 bases and J by 2 bases; unmatched bases: 9. The germline CDR1 and CDR2 sequences are MNHEY and SMNVEV (reference sequence). In DNA, the CDR3 is TGTGCCAGCAGTATAACCGACAGGGCGACCTACAATGAGCAGTTCTTC. Translating it yields CASSITDRATYNEQFF.

A few counts support this clonotype. The J gene is TRBJ2-1, the V gene TRBV9, with 12 bases aligning to TRBD2. The CDR3 is 17 residues long. Per germline, CDR1 SGDLS and CDR2 YYNGEE. Trimming removed 0 bases from V and 4 bases from J; junction bases left unmatched: 5. CDR3 region: CASSVGTSGTRYNEQFF. The CDR3 nucleotides read TGTGCCAGCAGCGTAGGGACTAGCGGGACCCGATACAATGAGCAGTTCTTC.

This clonotype was seen repeatedly, ten times or more. This chain joins TRBV29-1 and TRBJ2-7; D uncertain. V dropped 5 bases and J dropped 5 bases, with 10 bases sitting between them. This CDR3 has 11 amino acids. CDR1 SQVTM and CDR2 ANQGSEA come from the germline V gene. CDR3 DNA sequence: TGCAGCGTTTCCCTTAGCCACGAGCAGTACTTC. This gives the protein CSVSLSHEQYF.

This clonotype was observed a handful of times. This chain links TRBV2 with TRBJ2-1; D is possibly TRBD2 (5 bases). The ends were cut back, 3 bases at V and 4 bases at J, with 13 bases in the middle. Germline CDR1 and CDR2: SNHLY and FYNNEI. The CDR3 is made up of 15 amino acids. The CDR3 is CASSDRGLAYNEQFF. The CDR3 DNA sequence: TGTGCCAGCAGTGATCGAGGACTGGCGTACAATGAGCAGTTCTTC.

Points on this clonotype: Given a much more abundant clone one base away, this may be a read error. The J gene is TRBJ2-1, the V gene TRBV15, with a possible D match to TRBD2 (5 bases). V shed 0 bases and J shed 13 bases, with 10 bases lying between them. Looked up from germline, CDR1 is LNHNV and CDR2 is YYDKDF (reference sequence). The length of the CDR3 is 12 residues. CDR3 loop: CATSRDRRLQFF. In DNA form, the CDR3 reads TGTGCCACCAGCAGAGATCGGAGGTTACAGTTCTTC.

This clonotype was observed many times. This CDR3 reads CASSDRGSGANVLTF. DNA of the CDR3: TGTGCCAGCAGTGACAGGGGCTCTGGGGCCAACGTCCTGACTTTC. The gene calls are TRBV6-1 and TRBJ2-6, with D possibly being TRBD1 (6 bases). CDR3 length: 15 residues. Germline V gene lookup returns CDR1 MNHNS and CDR2 SASEGT. V was cut by 3 bases and J by 0 bases, with 6 bases left in between.

This clonotype has at least ten counts. DNA for the CDR3: TGTGCCAGCAGTTTAGAGTCTAGCGGGGACTACGAGCAGTACTTC. Encoded protein: CASSLESSGDYEQYF. The chain carries TRBV28 and TRBJ2-7, with TRBD2 matching 9 bases. CDR3 length equals 15 residues. Trimming cost V 2 bases and J 3 bases; bases outside gene matches: 5. Germline V gene data show CDR1 as MDHEN and CDR2 as SYDVKM.

This clonotype was seen at least ten times. The chain combines TRBV10-3 with TRBJ2-7, with a weak D call TRBD2 (6 bases). Per germline, CDR1 ENHRY and CDR2 SYGVKD. Trimming cost V 0 bases and J 3 bases, with 21 bases left between them. The CDR3 contains 18 residues. The CDR3 bases are TGTGCCATCAGTGAGTCGATTGCCCAGCGGGCGAGAGTCTACGAGCAGTACTTC. Its translation: CAISESIAQRARVYEQYF.

The V call is TRBV18, the J call TRBJ2-2; D perhaps matches TRBD1 (6 bases). V lost 3 bases to trimming and J lost 6 bases, with 14 bases between them. This CDR3 spans 15 amino acids. Germline V gene lookup returns CDR1 KGHSH and CDR2 LQKENI. Here the CDR3 reads CASSPSPQGPGELFF. CDR3 DNA: TGTGCCAGCTCACCCAGCCCACAGGGTCCCGGGGAGCTGTTTTTT.

The chain joins TRBV10-1 to TRBJ1-2, with a tentative D call TRBD1 (5 bases). This CDR3 is 14 amino acids long. Germline values: CDR1 WNHNN, CDR2 SYGVQD (reference sequence). V shed 3 bases and J shed 3 bases, with 11 bases lying between them. The CDR3 coding sequence is TGCGCCAGCAGTGATTCGGGGGATTACTATGGCTACACCTTC. Translating it yields CASSDSGDYYGYTF.

There are many counts of this clonotype. The chain is built from TRBV20-1 and TRBJ1-5, with a weak D call TRBD1 (5 bases). The CDR3 totals 13 residues. The ends were cut back, 3 bases at V and 5 bases at J, with 11 bases in the middle. Germline V CDR1 and CDR2: DFQATT, SNEGSKA (reference sequence). The CDR3 here is CSASHRQYQPQHF. The CDR3 bases are TGCAGTGCTAGTCACAGGCAGTATCAGCCCCAGCATTTT.

This chain connects TRBV27 to TRBJ2-1, with a possible D match to TRBD2 (5 bases). The CDR3 extends over 18 amino acids. V dropped 5 bases and J dropped 0 bases, with 20 bases sitting between them. CDR1 MNHEY and CDR2 SMNVEV come from the germline V gene (reference sequence). The CDR3 here is CASSPQVGGPISYNEQFF. In nucleotides, the CDR3 is TGTGCCAGCAGTCCCCAAGTCGGCGGGCCGATCTCCTACAATGAGCAGTTCTTC.

In this sample, this clonotype turned up many times. J is TRBJ1-2 and V is TRBV6-5, with unresolved D. The CDR3 spans 11 residues. The ends were cut back, 6 bases at V and 5 bases at J, with 7 bases in the middle. The germline V gene has CDR1 MNHEY and CDR2 SVGAGI. CDR3 coding DNA: TGTGCCAGCAGCTACGGGTATGGCTACACCTTC. As protein: CASSYGYGYTF.